The TCR beta chain under discussion was sequenced for a study of control samples from healthy donors and cancer patients. This CDR3 region has 12 residues. The germline V and J ends were trimmed by 7 bases and 4 bases, with 13 bases remaining between them. CDR1 and CDR2 from the germline V gene are SQVTM and ANQGSEA. This clone was picked up many times. The data were produced by immunoSEQ multiplex PCR, yet TCRdb's version contains in-frame clones alone and is incomplete. The data hold around 180,000 clones, with roughly 92% observed a single time. The source of this sequence is a woman between 18 and 30 years old in good health. The chain recombines TRBV29-1 with TRBJ1-1; D unclear. Sequenced input: blood. Here the CDR3 DNA reads TGCAGCGCCCCCCTAGCGGGCACTGAAGCTTTCTTT. Its translation is CSAPLAGTEAFF.